What follows is one TCR beta chain and its context. This clonotype was seen many times. It lacks a known antigen. It has no much larger one-base neighbor in the sample; base qualities were not kept. Ophthalmopathy patients had moderately to severely active disease, with a Clinical Activity Score of 3 or more, a NOSPECS grade of 4 or more, and a disease duration of less than 3 months. The study excluded patients with uncontrolled infections, other autoimmune diseases, pregnancy or lactation. Diagnoses were based on clinical symptoms, serum thyroxine and TRAb, thyroid ultrasound and orbital computed tomography. Ficoll-Paque density gradient centrifugation was used to isolate PBMCs from under 11 ml of fresh peripheral blood. Total RNA was extracted using Trizol reagent, and RNA quality was assessed on an Agilent 2100 Bioanalyzer. These data are taken from a study of T cells in Graves' hyperthyroidism and ophthalmopathy (dated by TCRdb to between 2018 and 2020). Regarding the study in general: Peripheral blood samples were taken at initial diagnosis, before any treatment was given. The approximately 97 discovery patients were randomly divided into training and test sets at a 7:3 ratio. After sampling, hyperthyroidism patients received methimazole starting at 30 mg daily, and ophthalmopathy patients received high-dose intravenous methylprednisolone. To identify TCR V-J signatures that set the groups apart, the researchers used a discovery cohort of about a hundred patients, made up of 43 with Graves' ophthalmopathy and about 60 with stable Graves' hyperthyroidism. Prospective prediction of ophthalmopathy was tested in an independent validation cohort of approximately 19 hyperthyroidism patients and around 16 patients who later progressed to ophthalmopathy. TCR Vbeta CDR3 sequencing of 135 peripheral blood samples (about 45 ophthalmopathy, 75 to 80 hyperthyroidism and roughly 17 progressor patients) is reported in the paper. The study also compared thyroid tissue and blood T-cell repertoires from roughly 6 Graves' hyperthyroidism patients.

The investigation overall reported the following: No statistical method was used to fix the sample size in advance, and group allocation was not hidden from the investigators. Blood samples also contained most of the expanded thyroid clonotypes (frequency above 0.001), which suggests that blood repertoires may reflect thyroid immune responses. A model built on a 13 V-J signature distinguished ophthalmopathy from stable hyperthyroidism, reaching around 90% sensitivity and 81.08% specificity in cross-validation and 80%/75% in testing. In validation, the model predicted progression to ophthalmopathy a median of 6.5 months before onset, with roughly 68% sensitivity and 72.22% specificity.

The TCR beta CDR3 regions were amplified from RNA transcripts. A first-round RT-PCR of the TCR CDR3 used the HTBI primer set with the Qiagen OneStep RT-PCR kit. Libraries were constructed in a second round of multiplex PCR, after which size selection and purification were carried out. The libraries were sequenced on an Illumina HiSeq2000 using paired-end 100 bp reads. Concerning the study's data processing: SOAPnuke was used to process the raw data, throwing out any read that contained adapters or uncalled bases, had a mean Phred below 15, or lacked an exact constant-primer or identifier match. High-quality paired reads were merged with COPE v1.2.5, and unique nucleotide sequences were defined as clonotypes. MiTCR v1.1 was used to align the clonotypes against IMGT TRBV, TRBD and TRBJ reference segments. The analysis included only V-J combinations with a frequency above 0.0001, which together covered around 99% of the repertoires. The TCS score was defined as the ratio of F50 (clonal expansion) to E x V (chaos), calculated using BLOSUM62-based TCRdist between CDR3 peptides within each V-J. Welch's t-statistics and random forest reduced around 550 V-J features to some 14, which were used in a naive Bayes classifier (R e1071). TCRdb took the public reads, trimmed them with fastp at Q25, ran MiXCR for clone calling and kept in-frame beta chains. For every CDR3 protein sequence, its rows merge into one entry that carries the most common genes and DNA. The V and J calls were not made by the authors but by TCRdb's processing. In all, the sample holds 500,000 to 600,000 distinct CDR3 sequences, and just under 20% of those were seen once. The ten largest clonotypes hold 45% to 50% of the sample.

Counted from cysteine to phenylalanine, this CDR3 has 12 amino acids. This entry keeps only the CDR3 DNA: 36 bases, framed from base 1. V is cut by 4 bases and J by 3 bases, and the space between the germline ends is 7 bases. According to the germline V gene, CDR1 reads ENHRY and CDR2 reads SYGVKD. The clonotype originates from a man aged 35 to 55 with Graves' ophthalmopathy. The receptor chain draws on TRBV10-3 and TRBJ2-7, with TRBD1 as a weak D call on 6 bases. Sequenced input: blood. The CDR3 reads as follows: CAISGTVYEQYF. Read as DNA, the sequence is TGTGCCATCAGTGGGACAGTCTACGAGCAGTACTTC.